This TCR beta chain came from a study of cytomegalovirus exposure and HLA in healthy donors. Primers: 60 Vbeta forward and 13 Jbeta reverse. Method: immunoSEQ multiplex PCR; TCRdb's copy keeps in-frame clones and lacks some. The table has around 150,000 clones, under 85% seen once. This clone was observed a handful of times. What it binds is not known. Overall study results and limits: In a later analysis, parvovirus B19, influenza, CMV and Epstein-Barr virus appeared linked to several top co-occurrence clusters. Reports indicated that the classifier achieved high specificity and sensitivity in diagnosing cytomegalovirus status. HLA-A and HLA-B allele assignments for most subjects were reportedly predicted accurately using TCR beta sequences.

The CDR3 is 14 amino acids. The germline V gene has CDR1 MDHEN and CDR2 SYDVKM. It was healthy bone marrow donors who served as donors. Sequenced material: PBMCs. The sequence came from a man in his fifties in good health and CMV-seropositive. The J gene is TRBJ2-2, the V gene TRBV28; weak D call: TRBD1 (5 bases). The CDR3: CALQGQGWTGELFF. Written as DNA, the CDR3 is TGTGCGTTACAAGGGCAGGGATGGACCGGGGAGCTGTTTTTT.